Listed below are T cell receptor beta chains from one sample, sequenced in a study of blood T cell repertoires in COVID-19. TCRdb keeps only in-frame clones here, not all; method: immunoSEQ multiplex PCR. The table shows roughly 250,000 clones, with about 88% occurring only once. Material for sequencing was peripheral blood. The receptors here all came from a man aged 55 to 69 who had recovered from COVID-19. Both conserved end residues are part of each CDR3. The D gene is left open where the match is weak. A row's size may be missing; if present it is once, few, many or a size class.

cdr3_aa cdr3_nt clone_size j_call cdr3_length v_call d_call
CAWSRTGYEQYF TGTGCCTGGAGTCGCACGGGCTACGAGCAGTACTTC few TRBJ2-7 12 TRBV30 .
CASSPKTLGTVSNQPQHF TGTGCCAGCTCACCGAAAACTCTCGGGACTGTTAGCAATCAGCCCCAGCATTTT . TRBJ1-5 18 TRBV18 .
CASSPLQGSFNQPQHF TGTGCCAGCAGCCCTCTACAGGGGTCTTTCAATCAGCCCCAGCATTTT . TRBJ1-5 16 TRBV6-2/TRBV6-3 TRBD1
CASSTPLDTAHYEQYF TGTGCCAGCAGCACTCCCCTTGACACGGCCCATTACGAGCAGTACTTC once TRBJ2-7 16 TRBV11-2 .
CASSRDRAIDEQYF TGTGCCAGCAGCAGGGACAGGGCTATCGACGAGCAGTACTTC . TRBJ2-7 14 TRBV5-5 TRBD1
CARWGGGASSKRDRGMYTEAFF TGCGCCAGATGGGGCGGGGGCGCCAGCAGTAAGAGGGACAGGGGAATGTACACTGAAGCTTTCTTT . TRBJ1-1 22 TRBV10-1 TRBD1
CASSNGLAGGYSNTDTQYF TGTGCCAGCAGTAACGGACTAGCGGGGGGGTATTCTAACACAGATACGCAGTATTTT . TRBJ2-3 19 TRBV2 TRBD2
CASSSVQRGSEQYF TGTGCCAGCAGCTCCGTGCAGCGGGGCAGCGAGCAGTACTTC . TRBJ2-7 14 TRBV6-6 TRBD2
CASSLAGGQVADTQYF TGCGCCAGCAGCCTAGCGGGGGGGCAGGTGGCAGATACGCAGTATTTT . TRBJ2-3 16 TRBV5-1 TRBD2
CASSLWAGEAQPQHF TGTGCCAGCAGTTTATGGGCCGGGGAAGCTCAGCCCCAGCATTTT . TRBJ1-5 15 TRBV27 .
CASSVTGGEQYF TGTGCCAGCAGCGTCACAGGGGGCGAGCAGTACTTC . TRBJ2-7 12 TRBV9 TRBD1
CASSLTGGNTGELFF TGTGCTAGCAGCTTAACCGGGGGAAACACCGGGGAGCTGTTTTTT . TRBJ2-2 15 TRBV7-7 .
CASSQGDSLAKNIQYF TGTGCCAGCAGCCAAGGGGACTCTCTAGCCAAAAACATTCAGTACTTC . TRBJ2-4 16 TRBV4-2 .
CASSRPTGGGGYTF TGTGCCAGTAGTAGACCAACAGGGGGCGGTGGCTACACCTTC . TRBJ1-2 14 TRBV19 TRBD1
CASSLGQGGTYF TGTGCCAGCAGCCTAGGACAGGGTGGGACGTACTTC . TRBJ2-7 12 TRBV7-2 TRBD1
CASSFSKAGTNEQFF TGCGCCAGCAGCTTTTCGAAGGCAGGGACTAATGAGCAGTTCTTC . TRBJ2-1 15 TRBV5-1 .
CASSYQALDEQYF TGTGCCAGCAGTTACCAGGCCCTGGACGAGCAGTACTTC . TRBJ2-7 13 TRBV6-6 .
CASSQQRNPGQGVETQYF TGCGCCAGCAGTCAACAAAGAAACCCGGGACAGGGTGTAGAGACCCAGTACTTC . TRBJ2-5 18 TRBV23-1 TRBD1
CATRWTVTGEGSPLHF TGTGCCACGCGATGGACTGTGACAGGGGAGGGTTCACCCCTCCACTTT . TRBJ1-6 16 TRBV15 TRBD1
CASSFQPRGTGELFF TGTGCCAGCAGCTTCCAACCCCGAGGAACCGGGGAGCTGTTTTTT . TRBJ2-2 15 TRBV11-2 .
CASSLGGRGSGGTDTQYF TGTGCCAGCAGCTTAGGAGGCAGGGGCAGCGGGGGAACAGATACGCAGTATTTT once TRBJ2-3 18 TRBV11-2 TRBD2
CSAYLLDTQYF TGCAGCGCCTACCTCTTGGATACGCAGTATTTT . TRBJ2-3 11 TRBV29-1 .
CASSTPTGPNTEAFF TGTGCCAGTAGTACCCCGACAGGACCCAACACTGAAGCTTTCTTT . TRBJ1-1 15 TRBV19 .
CATGDRHTEAFF TGTGCCACCGGGGACAGACACACTGAAGCTTTCTTT few TRBJ1-1 12 TRBV15 TRBD1
CASSSTGNYRFAEAFF TGTGCCAGCAGCTCGACAGGGAATTATAGGTTCGCTGAAGCTTTCTTT . TRBJ1-1 16 TRBV5-6 TRBD1
CASSQGSVRIYGYTF TGTGCCAGCAGCCAAGGGAGTGTACGGATCTATGGCTACACCTTC . TRBJ1-2 15 TRBV3-1/TRBV3-2 .
CASRSAARLEAFF TGTGCCAGTCGCTCGGCCGCAAGACTTGAAGCTTTCTTT . TRBJ1-1 13 TRBV11-2 .
CASSFPQQGARSAEAFF TGCGCCAGCAGCTTCCCCCAACAGGGGGCACGGAGTGCTGAAGCTTTCTTT . TRBJ1-1 17 TRBV5-1 TRBD1
CASSIRGTNYGYTF TGTGCCAGCAGCATTCGGGGTACCAACTATGGCTACACCTTC once TRBJ1-2 14 TRBV5-5 .
CASSQESAGGREQYF TGCGCCAGCAGCCAAGAGTCCGCGGGGGGGCGGGAGCAGTACTTC . TRBJ2-7 15 TRBV4-1 TRBD2
CASKSTTGDPYNEQFF TGTGCCAGCAAGTCGACAACAGGGGACCCCTACAATGAGCAGTTCTTC . TRBJ2-1 16 TRBV3-1/TRBV3-2 TRBD1
CASSRLRDRGLAGELFF TGTGCCAGCAGCAGACTCAGGGACAGGGGGTTGGCCGGGGAGCTGTTTTTT . TRBJ2-2 17 TRBV5-6 TRBD1
CASSQDRASNYGYTF TGCGCCAGCAGCCAAGATAGAGCCTCTAACTATGGCTACACCTTC once TRBJ1-2 15 TRBV4-1 .
CATSRERAAGNEQFF TGTGCCACCAGCAGAGAGAGAGCGGCGGGCAATGAGCAGTTCTTC . TRBJ2-1 15 TRBV15 .
CSASKQGGDEQFF TGCAGTGCTAGTAAGCAGGGGGGTGATGAGCAGTTCTTC . TRBJ2-1 13 TRBV20-1 .
CASSMGRQVNTEAFF TGTGCCAGCAGCATGGGGAGACAGGTGAACACTGAAGCTTTCTTT . TRBJ1-1 15 TRBV11-3 .
CASSPGDGYGYTF TGTGCCAGCAGCCCAGGGGACGGCTATGGCTACACCTTC . TRBJ1-2 13 TRBV9 .
CASSQSGGGDQPQHF TGTGCCAGCAGCCAAAGTGGAGGGGGCGATCAGCCCCAGCATTTT few TRBJ1-5 15 TRBV16 TRBD1
CASSILTGGFFMNTEAFF TGTGCCAGTAGTATTCTGACAGGGGGCTTTTTTATGAACACTGAAGCTTTCTTT . TRBJ1-1 18 TRBV19 TRBD1
CASRSDSMGGYTF TGTGCCAGCAGATCGGACAGTATGGGTGGCTACACCTTC . TRBJ1-2 13 TRBV7-3 .
CASSPIEGRGSSYEQYF TGTGCCAGCAGCCCAATAGAGGGACGGGGGAGCTCCTACGAGCAGTACTTC once TRBJ2-7 17 TRBV11-3 .
CASSRTSGTDTQYF TGTGCCAGCAGCCGGACTAGCGGCACAGATACGCAGTATTTT once TRBJ2-3 14 TRBV7-6 TRBD2
CASSQVSTGLNTEAFF TGCGCCAGCAGCCAAGTCTCGACAGGATTGAACACTGAAGCTTTCTTT . TRBJ1-1 16 TRBV4-1 .
CSVARVSIPGQQGSGNTIYF TGCAGCGTTGCCCGGGTATCAATACCGGGACAGCAAGGCTCTGGAAACACCATATATTTT . TRBJ1-3 20 TRBV29-1 TRBD1
CASSRGGAYNEQFF TGTGCCAGCAGCCGCGGGGGTGCCTACAATGAGCAGTTCTTC once TRBJ2-1 14 TRBV6-5 TRBD2
CASSWSRGARVQKLFF TGTGCCAGCAGCTGGTCTCGGGGGGCGCGGGTCCAAAAACTGTTTTTT . TRBJ1-4 16 TRBV11-2 .
CASSGQTGKDIAFF TGCGCCAGCAGCGGCCAGACAGGGAAGGATATAGCTTTCTTT . TRBJ1-1 14 TRBV5-1 TRBD1
CASSLETGLISGELFF TGTGCCAGCAGCTTAGAAACTGGGCTGATCTCCGGGGAGCTGTTTTTT . TRBJ2-2 16 TRBV7-6 .